The next 29 T cell receptor beta chains were all read from a single sample in a study of blood T cell repertoires in COVID-19. Profiled with immunoSEQ multiplex PCR; TCRdb holds only in-frame clones, not every one. Here the sample spans about 80,000 clones, around three quarters being singletons. Material: peripheral blood. Source of these receptors: a man over 45 with active or convalescent COVID-19.

The chain employs TRBV5-7 and TRBJ1-5; 8 bases map to TRBD1. Being an ORF, TRBV5-7 has a function that is uncertain. V lost 2 bases, J lost 8 bases, and 6 bases stayed unmatched. The length of the CDR3 is 14 residues. The CDR3 region has the DNA TGTGCCAGCAGCTTACGACAGGGGCTCAAGCCCCAGCATTTT. The encoded protein is CASSLRQGLKPQHF.

This clone was detected a few times. The chain carries TRBV6-6 and TRBJ1-6, with a possible D match to TRBD1 (6 bases). Trimming pared 6 bases from V and 6 bases from J, leaving 9 bases between. From germline, CDR1 is MNHNY and CDR2 SVGAGI (reference sequence). This CDR3 is 13 amino acids long. CDR3 sequence: CASSGTLNSPLHF. The CDR3 DNA reads as TGTGCCAGCAGCGGGACACTTAATTCACCCCTCCACTTT.

This chain connects TRBV5-6 to TRBJ1-1; 9 bases align to TRBD1. The CDR3 loop spans 16 amino acids. The V gene end was trimmed by 3 bases and the J gene end by 4 bases; junction bases not matched to a gene: 10. Germline V lookup: CDR1 SGHDT, CDR2 YYEEEE. The CDR3 nucleotides are TGTGCCAGCAGCTGGACCGGGACAGGGACGACCACTGAAGCTTTCTTT. This gives the protein CASSWTGTGTTTEAFF.

CDR3 region: CAITPEARGYTF. CDR3 nucleotide sequence: TGTGCCATCACCCCTGAAGCCCGCGGCTACACCTTC. The genes are TRBV10-3 and TRBJ1-2; the D is unclear. The ends were cut back, 7 bases at V and 8 bases at J, with 14 bases in the middle. Germline lookup yields CDR1 ENHRY and CDR2 SYGVKD. The length of the CDR3 is 12 residues.

This clone was seen once. The chain links TRBV4-1 to TRBJ2-1; tentative D call: TRBD2 (6 bases). Between the trimmed V and J ends, which lost 0 bases and 6 bases, there was a span of 15 bases. From germline, CDR1 is MGHRA and CDR2 YSYEKL. The CDR3 runs to 16 residues. In DNA, the CDR3 is TGCGCCAGCAGCCAAGAACGTGGGCTAGCGAGCAATGAGCAGTTCTTC. Protein sequence: CASSQERGLASNEQFF.

The chain has TRBV5-4 and TRBJ1-1; 8 nucleotides align to TRBD1. V lost 3 bases to trimming and J lost 0 bases; unmatched junction nucleotides: 4. The V gene's germline CDR1 is SGHNT and CDR2 YYREEE (reference sequence). CDR3 length equals 15 residues. The DNA for the CDR3 is TGTGCCAGCAGCTACCAGACAGGGGTGAACACTGAAGCTTTCTTT. This codes for CASSYQTGVNTEAFF.

This chain joins TRBV19 and TRBJ1-4; maybe TRBD1 (5 bases). Germline CDR1 reads LNHDA; CDR2 reads SQIVND (reference sequence). The V end was cut by 6 bases, the J end by 3 bases, with 8 bases between. The CDR3 spans 13 residues. The CDR3 nucleotides read TGTGCCAGTAGGACAGTGGCTAATGAAAAACTGTTTTTT. Protein product: CASRTVANEKLFF.

This clone has ten or more counts. The J gene is TRBJ2-3, the V gene TRBV5-1; TRBD2 agrees at 9 bases. The CDR3 is made up of 15 amino acids. J gave up 6 bases and V 2 bases, and 7 bases lay outside the gene matches. The V gene's germline CDR1 is SGHRS and CDR2 YFSETQ. Written as DNA, the CDR3 is TGCGCCAGCAGCTTTCGCGGGGGGGCCGGGGATACGCAGTATTTT. Translated: CASSFRGGAGDTQYF.

V usage is TRBV27 and J usage is TRBJ2-5; 7 bases agree with TRBD2. V gave up 5 bases and J gave up 9 bases; unmatched junction bases: 6. Germline CDR1 is MNHEY and CDR2 is SMNVEV (reference sequence). CDR3 length: 12 residues. The CDR3 region has the DNA TGTGCCAGCAGTCTAGACCGGGGGGCCCAGTACTTC. This gives the protein CASSLDRGAQYF.

The V call is TRBV4-1, the J call TRBJ2-7, with TRBD1 matching 7 bases. The CDR3 consists of 16 residues. The V and J ends lost 1 base and 1 base, in that order; junction bases with no gene match: 7. Germline lookup yields CDR1 MGHRA and CDR2 YSYEKL. The CDR3 is CASSQGGDRVSYEQYF. CDR3 in DNA: TGCGCCAGCAGCCAAGGGGGAGACAGGGTATCCTACGAGCAGTACTTC.

The chain recombines TRBV7-2 with TRBJ1-2; possibly TRBD1 for D (6 bases). The V gene lost 5 bases and the J gene lost 4 bases, with 14 bases spanning the gap. This CDR3 is built from 14 residues. CDR1 is SGHTA and CDR2 is FQGNSA in the germline V gene. This CDR3 is CASSLSDSFYGYTF. The CDR3, as DNA: TGTGCCAGCAGCCTTTCGGACAGCTTCTATGGCTACACCTTC.

CDR3 sequence (DNA): TGTGCCACCAGGCACCCGGACACGTCCTACGAGCAGTACTTC. It is translated as CATRHPDTSYEQYF. The genes are TRBV15 and TRBJ2-7, with D perhaps TRBD1 (5 bases). This CDR3 spans 14 amino acids. Germline-derived CDR1 and CDR2 are LNHNV and YYDKDF (reference sequence). The V end was cut by 6 bases, the J end by 1 base, with 13 bases between. Full variable domain (outside the CDR3, taken from reference TRBV15 and TRBJ2-7): DAMVIQNPRYQVTQFGKPVTLSCSQTLNHNVMYWYQQKSSQAPKLLFHYYDKDFNNEADTPDNFQSRRPNTSFCFLDIRSPGLGDTAMYLCATRHPDTSYEQYFGPGTRLTVT.

This clone was detected once. The J gene is TRBJ1-1, the V gene TRBV12-5, with D possibly being TRBD1 (5 bases). Germline lookup yields CDR1 LGHNT and CDR2 FRNRAP. The V end lost 2 bases, the J end lost 0 bases, and 10 bases lay between the germline ends. The CDR3 is made up of 15 amino acids. In DNA form, the CDR3 reads TGTGCTAGTGGTTTGCCAAGGGGAATGAACACTGAAGCTTTCTTT. It yields the protein CASGLPRGMNTEAFF.

This clone was found many times. The rearrangement joins TRBV6-5 to TRBJ1-1; D ambiguous. Germline V gives CDR1 MNHEY, CDR2 SVGAGI. Deletions cut 0 bases from V and 2 bases from J, with 7 bases between. This CDR3 is built from 14 residues. Here the CDR3 DNA reads TGTGCCAGCAGTTACTCAGAGAGTAACACTGAAGCTTTCTTT. Translated: CASSYSESNTEAFF.

The rearrangement links TRBV9 to TRBJ2-1, with 8 bases that match TRBD2. This CDR3 comprises 15 residues. The germline gives CDR1 SGDLS, CDR2 YYNGEE. V was pared by 0 bases and J by 8 bases, with 7 bases of the junction left unmatched. CDR3 nucleotide sequence: TGTGCCAGCAGCGTAGTTTCGGGGGGGAAGGATGAGCAGTTCTTC. This encodes CASSVVSGGKDEQFF.

J is TRBJ2-2 and V is TRBV3-1 (or the pseudogene TRBV3-2), with 14 bases that match TRBD2. V gave up 1 base and J gave up 2 bases; unmatched junction bases: 3. This CDR3 comprises 18 residues. The germline CDR1 and CDR2 sequences are LGHDT and YNNKEL (reference sequence). CDR3 sequence (DNA): TGTGCCAGCAGCCAAGGACTAGCGGGGGGGATAAACACCGGGGAGCTGTTTTTT. Translated: CASSQGLAGGINTGELFF.

The chain employs TRBV7-2 and TRBJ2-2, with D possibly matching TRBD2 (5 bases). Trimming shortened V by 4 bases and J by 7 bases, and 7 bases separated the two germline ends. CDR3 length equals 12 residues. Germline V lookup: CDR1 SGHTA, CDR2 FQGNSA. The CDR3 is CASSWTGGELFF. The CDR3 DNA is TGTGCCAGCAGCTGGACTGGCGGGGAGCTGTTTTTT.

The chain employs TRBV24-1 and TRBJ2-5; 11 bases match TRBD2. CDR3 length: 16 residues. V gave up 3 bases and J gave up 1 base; unmatched junction bases: 3. In germline, CDR1 is KGHDR, CDR2 SFDVKD. CDR3 loop: CATSDVTSGAQETQYF. The CDR3 nucleotides read TGTGCCACCAGTGATGTGACTAGCGGGGCCCAAGAGACCCAGTACTTC.

Many counts were recorded for this clone. J is TRBJ1-5 and V is TRBV7-2; D gene ambiguous. The germline V gene has CDR1 SGHTA and CDR2 FQGNSA. V lost 1 base and J 7 bases, leaving 8 bases between the germline ends. The CDR3 totals 13 residues. CDR3 nucleotides: TGTGCCAGCAGCTTAGTCTCCAGACAGCCCCAGCATTTT. Protein product: CASSLVSRQPQHF.

The rearrangement joins TRBV11-2 to TRBJ1-4, with D unresolved. The CDR3 extends over 14 amino acids. Germline V gene lookup returns CDR1 SGHAT and CDR2 FQNNGV. The V end lost 8 bases, the J end lost 1 base, and 11 bases lay between the germline ends. CDR3 amino acids: CASALRETNEKLFF. The CDR3 nucleotides read TGTGCCAGCGCCCTACGGGAAACTAATGAAAAACTGTTTTTT.

The chain joins TRBV5-1 to TRBJ1-3; 7 bases match TRBD1. The V segment lost 3 bases and the J segment 4 bases; nucleotides outside the gene matches: 7. Germline CDR1 reads SGHRS; CDR2 reads YFSETQ. The CDR3 totals 15 residues. CDR3 coding DNA: TGCGCCAGCAGCTGGGAAACAGGGGACGGAAACACCATATATTTT. This sequence encodes CASSWETGDGNTIYF.

This chain connects TRBV6-5 to TRBJ1-2; 8 nucleotides match TRBD1. The CDR3 has 14 amino acids. The J segment lost 6 bases and the V segment lost 6 bases, leaving 9 bases of the junction unmatched. Looked up from germline, CDR1 is MNHEY and CDR2 is SVGAGI. The CDR3 DNA is TGTGCCAGCAGGGCAGTGACAGGGGCCCATGGCTACACCTTC. It encodes CASRAVTGAHGYTF.

The CDR3 nucleotides read TGTGCCAGCAGCGTAGGGGGGACAGGGGCCTACGAGCAGTACTTC. It translates to CASSVGGTGAYEQYF. The chain is built from TRBV9 and TRBJ2-7; TRBD1 matches at 10 bases. The CDR3 has 15 amino acids. Germline V lookup: CDR1 SGDLS, CDR2 YYNGEE. V dropped 0 bases and J dropped 2; count of bases not matched to a gene: 2.

The rearrangement uses TRBV9 and TRBJ1-3; D is perhaps TRBD1 (5 bases). This CDR3 has 15 amino acids. V dropped 0 bases and J dropped 0 bases, with 7 bases sitting between them. Germline values: CDR1 SGDLS, CDR2 YYNGEE. CDR3 in amino acids: CASSVGQPSGNTIYF. The CDR3 nucleotides are TGTGCCAGCAGCGTAGGACAGCCCTCTGGAAACACCATATATTTT.

This clone was counted a single time. The genes are TRBV27 and TRBJ2-5; D is unresolved. Trimming removed 4 bases at V and 2 bases at J, with 8 bases between. The CDR3 extends over 13 amino acids. The germline gives CDR1 MNHEY, CDR2 SMNVEV (reference sequence). CDR3 sequence (DNA): TGTGCCAGCAGTTGGGCACCTCAAGAGACCCAGTACTTC. Protein sequence: CASSWAPQETQYF.

The chain recombines TRBV7-3 with TRBJ1-3, with TRBD1 matching 8 bases. Germline CDR1 reads SGHTA; CDR2 reads FQGTGA. This CDR3 spans 15 amino acids. V trimming: 3 bases; J trimming: 2 bases; junction bases outside the gene matches: 3. The CDR3, as DNA: TGTGCCAGCAGCTTGACAGGGGAACCTGGAAACACCATATATTTT. It encodes CASSLTGEPGNTIYF. Combining the CDR3 with reference TRBV7-3 and TRBJ1-3 gives the whole variable domain GAGVSQTPSNKVTEKGKYVELRCDPISGHTALYWYRQSLGQGPEFLIYFQGTGAADDSGLPNDRFFAVRPEGSVSTLKIQRTERGDSAVYLCASSLTGEPGNTIYFGEGSWLTVV.

This rearrangement joins TRBV6-5 to TRBJ2-7; 7 positions match TRBD1. The length of the CDR3 is 14 residues. CDR1 and CDR2 (germline): MNHEY, SVGAGI. V lost 6 bases and J lost 2; bases outside the gene matches: 7. This CDR3 is CASSLDRNAYEQYF. The CDR3 region has the DNA TGTGCCAGCAGCCTGGACAGGAACGCCTACGAGCAGTACTTC.

V gene TRBV4-3 combines with J gene TRBJ2-2, with D perhaps TRBD2 (5 bases). The CDR3 sequence is 18 residues long. Per germline, CDR1 LGHNA and CDR2 YSLEER. Trimming pared 4 bases from V and 3 bases from J, leaving 21 bases between. CDR3 sequence: CASSRLPMGAIDTGELFF. CDR3 sequence (DNA): TGCGCCAGCAGCCGATTACCAATGGGAGCAATTGACACCGGGGAGCTGTTTTTT.

J is TRBJ1-2 and V is TRBV21-1; TRBD1, as called in the table, went unchecked against the DNA. TRBV21-1 is a pseudogene. The CDR3 spans 18 residues. The CDR3 sequence: CASSKALRGLTDRYGYTF. For the CDR3, the DNA is TGTGCCAGCAGCAAAGCCCTTAGGGGATTAACGGACAGATATGGCTACACCTTC.